This TCR beta chain was obtained from a study of beta chain features in type 1 diabetes. Overall study results and limits: TCRB CDR3s were moderately but significantly shorter in Type 1 diabetes patients in all four CD4+ subsets.

Note on this clone: Its target is unknown.

There was one heparinised blood draw per donor, averaging around 0.11 L. Cells sorted by CD45RO/CCR7/CD25/CD127/CD95/CD27 comprised CD4+ naive, central memory, regulatory and stem cell-like memory cells. The CDR3 is 11 amino acids. Germline values: CDR1 SGHTA, CDR2 FQGNSA. V lost 3 bases and J lost 9, with 6 bases in between. All of the isolated RNA was reverse transcribed, so expressed TCRB transcripts were sequenced. The assay was immunoSEQ multiplex PCR, and TCRdb's table has in-frame clones only and misses some. The sample lists 120,000 to 150,000 clones, 40% to 55% occurring once. This clonotype was sampled from a man aged 18 to 35 in good health. The rearrangement joins TRBV7-2 to TRBJ2-1; D is unclear. Material for sequencing was Tregs from blood. CDR3 DNA: TGTGCCAGCAGCTTTAGAGTTGAGCAGTTCTTC. Translation: CASSFRVEQFF.